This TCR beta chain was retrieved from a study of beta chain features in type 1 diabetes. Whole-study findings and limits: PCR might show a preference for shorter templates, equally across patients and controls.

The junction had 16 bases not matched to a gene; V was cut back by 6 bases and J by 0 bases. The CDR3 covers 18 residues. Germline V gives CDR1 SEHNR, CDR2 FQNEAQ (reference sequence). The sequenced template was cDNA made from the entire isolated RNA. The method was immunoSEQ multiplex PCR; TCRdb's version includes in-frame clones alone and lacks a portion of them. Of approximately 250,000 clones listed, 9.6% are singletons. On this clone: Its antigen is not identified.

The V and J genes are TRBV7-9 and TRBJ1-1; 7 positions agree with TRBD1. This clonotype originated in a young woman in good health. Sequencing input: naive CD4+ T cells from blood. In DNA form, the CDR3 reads TGTGCCAGCAGGTCGGTGCGGCAGGGGGGAGACATGAACACTGAAGCTTTCTTT. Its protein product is CASRSVRQGGDMNTEAFF.